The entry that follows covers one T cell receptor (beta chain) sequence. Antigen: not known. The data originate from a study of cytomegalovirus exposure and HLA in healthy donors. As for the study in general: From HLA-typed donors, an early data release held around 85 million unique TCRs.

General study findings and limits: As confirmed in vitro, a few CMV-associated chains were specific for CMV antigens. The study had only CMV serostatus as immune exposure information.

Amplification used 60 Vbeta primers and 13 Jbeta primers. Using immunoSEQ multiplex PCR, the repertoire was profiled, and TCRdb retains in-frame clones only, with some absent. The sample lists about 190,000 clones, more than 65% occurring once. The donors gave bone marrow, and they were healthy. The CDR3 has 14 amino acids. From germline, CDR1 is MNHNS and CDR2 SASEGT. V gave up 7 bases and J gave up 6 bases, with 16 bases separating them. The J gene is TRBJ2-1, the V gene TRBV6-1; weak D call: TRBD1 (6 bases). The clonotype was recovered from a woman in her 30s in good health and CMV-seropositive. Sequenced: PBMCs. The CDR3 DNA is TGTGCCAGCAATGTGGACAGAAGAGGCAATGAGCAGTTCTTC. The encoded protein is CASNVDRRGNEQFF.